This is a list of T cell receptor beta chains from one sample in a study of T cell responses to AZD1222 COVID-19 vaccine. Produced via immunoSEQ multiplex PCR; TCRdb's table is partial and in-frame only. The sample has 150,000 to 200,000 clones, roughly 93% seen once. The sequenced sample was peripheral blood, obtained on day 0 of AZD1222 vaccination. The receptor set was obtained from an adult in good health. Each CDR3 is given with its conserved first and last residue. The order of the fields is clone size, D gene, J gene, V gene, CDR3 protein, CDR3 DNA. D genes are given only for firm matches. Expanded clones are given a class, and other clones once, few, many or no size at all.

.	TRBD1	TRBJ2-7	TRBV27	CASWGTAYEQYF	TGTGCCAGCTGGGGGACAGCCTACGAGCAGTACTTC
.	TRBD1	TRBJ2-5	TRBV11-2	CASSWGQGGAQETQYF	TGTGCCAGCAGCTGGGGACAGGGGGGAGCCCAAGAGACCCAGTACTTC
.	TRBD1	TRBJ1-1	TRBV6-5	CASEATTGFDTEAFF	TGTGCCAGTGAAGCCACGACAGGGTTCGACACTGAAGCTTTCTTT
.	TRBD1	TRBJ2-1	TRBV23-1	CASSQSLTGQGARNEQFF	TGCGCCAGCAGTCAATCTCTTACCGGACAGGGGGCGAGGAATGAGCAGTTCTTC
.	TRBD2	TRBJ2-7	TRBV5-4	CASSGRTSVYEQYF	TGTGCCAGCAGCGGCCGGACTAGCGTCTACGAGCAGTACTTC
.	.	TRBJ1-2	TRBV15	CATSRSKGEGGYTF	TGTGCCACCAGCAGGTCCAAAGGGGAGGGTGGCTACACCTTC
.	.	TRBJ1-1	TRBV7-9	CASSPLGDSNTEAFF	TGTGCCAGCAGCCCGTTGGGGGATTCGAACACTGAAGCTTTCTTT
.	.	TRBJ2-5	TRBV13	CASSLGRQETQYF	TGTGCCAGCAGCTTGGGGCGCCAAGAGACCCAGTACTTC
.	TRBD2	TRBJ2-7	TRBV6-1	CASSEASWRGGLEQYF	TGTGCCAGCAGTGAAGCATCCTGGCGGGGGGGACTCGAGCAGTACTTC
.	TRBD1	TRBJ1-6	TRBV2	CASRTGTGSSPLHF	TGTGCCAGCAGAACCGGGACAGGGAGTTCACCCCTCCACTTT
.	TRBD2	TRBJ2-4	TRBV30	CAWTQTSGRAKNIQYF	TGTGCCTGGACCCAGACTAGCGGGAGGGCCAAAAACATTCAGTACTTC
.	TRBD1	TRBJ1-2	TRBV12-5	CASGFSKTGARGDGYTF	TGTGCTAGCGGATTCTCCAAAACAGGGGCCCGCGGCGATGGCTACACCTTC
once	TRBD1	TRBJ1-4	TRBV5-4	CASSYGQGNEKLFF	TGTGCCAGCAGCTACGGACAGGGGAATGAAAAACTGTTTTTT
.	TRBD1	TRBJ1-1	TRBV6-2/TRBV6-3	CASSTGTGGFMNTEAFF	TGTGCCAGCAGTACCGGGACAGGGGGCTTCATGAACACTGAAGCTTTCTTT
.	TRBD2	TRBJ2-7	TRBV11-2	CASGGTSGASYEQYF	TGTGCCAGCGGCGGGACTAGCGGGGCCTCCTACGAGCAGTACTTC
.	.	TRBJ1-3	TRBV3-1/TRBV3-2	CASSQDTSSGNTIYF	TGTGCCAGCAGCCAAGACACCAGTTCAGGAAACACCATATATTTT